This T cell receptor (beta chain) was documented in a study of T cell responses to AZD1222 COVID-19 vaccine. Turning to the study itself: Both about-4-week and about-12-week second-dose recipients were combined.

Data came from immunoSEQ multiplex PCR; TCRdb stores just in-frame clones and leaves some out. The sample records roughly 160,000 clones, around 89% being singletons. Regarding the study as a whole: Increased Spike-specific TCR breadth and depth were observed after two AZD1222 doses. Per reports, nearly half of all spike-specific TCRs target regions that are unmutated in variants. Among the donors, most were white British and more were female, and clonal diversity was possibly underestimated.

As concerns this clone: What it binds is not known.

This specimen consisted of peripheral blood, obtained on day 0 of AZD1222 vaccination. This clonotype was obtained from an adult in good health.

CDR3 protein: CASSSRHNQETQYF. CDR3 coding DNA: TGCGCCAGCAGCTCAAGACATAACCAAGAGACCCAGTACTTC. The rearrangement joins TRBV4-1 to TRBJ2-5; no firm D call. Germline-derived CDR1 and CDR2 are MGHRA and YSYEKL. V was pared by 5 bases and J by 0 bases, with 10 bases between. The CDR3 is 14 residues long.